The present T cell receptor (beta chain) was sequenced within a study of regulatory T cells in long-lasting Graves disease. With V trimmed by 4 bases and J by 5 bases, 0 bases remained unmatched. CDR3 length: 12 residues. Per germline, CDR1 SGHTA and CDR2 FQGNSA. In building TCR beta libraries, iRepertoire HTBI primers were used together with Arm-PCR of CDR3 regions. TCRdb reprocessed the multiplex PCR reads with MiXCR, giving one entry per CDR3 protein. The sample lists 550,000 to 600,000 distinct CDR3 sequences, around 15% occurring once. Study-wide results and limits: Persistent cases favored TRBV28, TRBJ1-2 and TRBJ2-5. Persistent cases of Graves' showed reduced TCR diversity relative to newly diagnosed patients.

This clonotype was seen repeatedly, ten times or more. Antigen: not known. Time point: newly diagnosed GD, antithyroid drugs for less than 3 months. TCR sequences were obtained from RNA taken from PBMCs. These same data were also listed under a study on T cells in Graves' hyperthyroidism and ophthalmopathy.

The TCR comes from a man younger than 30 with Graves disease. The sample here was peripheral blood mononuclear cells (PBMCs), taken at new diagnosis, from a patient treated with antithyroid drugs. This chain links TRBV7-2 with TRBJ2-3; TRBD2 agrees at 7 bases. DNA of the CDR3: TGTGCCAGCAGCTCTAGCGGAGATACGCAGTATTTT. Protein product: CASSSSGDTQYF.